This T cell receptor (beta chain) was recorded in a study of CD8 T cells in ankylosing spondylitis. TCRdb used MiXCR to reprocess the 5' RACE reads, holding one entry per CDR3 protein. The sample lists 200,000 or so distinct CDR3 sequences, under 30% occurring once. Findings and limits, study-wide: The disease-linked clones had a CD8+ phenotype and low blood frequencies.

Germline lookup yields CDR1 SGHRS and CDR2 YFSETQ. The CDR3 length is 13 residues. Trimming removed 4 bases from V and 5 bases from J, with 12 bases in between. This clonotype was seen many times. Antigen: not known. The sequencing sample was made of blood, either unsorted or a sorted T cell fraction (not recorded which). This chain uses TRBV5-1 with TRBJ2-5; D is tentatively TRBD1 or TRBD2 (5 bases each). The TCR was taken from a male donor with ankylosing spondylitis or in good health (not recorded which). For the CDR3, the DNA is TGCGCCAGCAGCGTGGGACCAGAGGAGACCCAGTACTTC. Its protein is CASSVGPEETQYF.